This TCR beta chain is drawn from a study of T cell clusters in autoimmune cytopenias. TRB amplification used around 270 ng of peripheral blood genomic DNA. The germline CDR1 and CDR2 sequences are LNHDA and SQIVND (reference sequence). The CDR3 totals 14 residues. TRB was amplified by touch-down multiplex PCR, primer pools A and B combined. TCRdb reanalyzed the multiplex PCR reads, giving one entry per CDR3 protein sequence and no DNA. The table lists about 5,600 distinct CDR3 sequences. By frequency, this clonotype registers medium-sized. These sequences were also reported in another study, on T cell repertoires in aging, cancer and after chemotherapy.

The chain employs TRBV19 and TRBJ2-4; the TCRdb call, TRBD1, lacks DNA for checking. This sequence originates from a human donor in good health. The specimen sequenced was peripheral blood. This CDR3 is CASSNGQSRNIQYF.